This TCR beta chain comes out of a study of blood T cell repertoires in COVID-19. Whole-study context: Both acute and convalescent COVID-19 samples were obtained from the United States, Italy and Spain.

The assay was immunoSEQ multiplex PCR, and TCRdb's table has in-frame clones only and misses some. The data contain a few hundred thousand clones, 70% to 90% of them seen just once; the ten biggest clones take up less than 6%. The germline CDR1 and CDR2 sequences are SEHNR and FQNEAQ (reference sequence). Trimming left V 0 bases short and J 2 bases short, with 10 bases between. CDR3 length equals 15 residues. The study assigned cohorts using participant-reported clinical history. Among Cohort 3 donors, those recovered had two negative PCRs, clearance, or symptom resolution. The rearrangement joins TRBV7-9 to TRBJ1-1; D gene uncertain. The receptor's source is a woman aged 25-40 years who had recovered from COVID-19. The sample was PBMCs or T cells enriched from blood (not recorded which). CDR3: CASSLATGYNTEAFF. DNA for the CDR3: TGTGCCAGCAGCTTAGCGACGGGTTATAACACTGAAGCTTTCTTT.